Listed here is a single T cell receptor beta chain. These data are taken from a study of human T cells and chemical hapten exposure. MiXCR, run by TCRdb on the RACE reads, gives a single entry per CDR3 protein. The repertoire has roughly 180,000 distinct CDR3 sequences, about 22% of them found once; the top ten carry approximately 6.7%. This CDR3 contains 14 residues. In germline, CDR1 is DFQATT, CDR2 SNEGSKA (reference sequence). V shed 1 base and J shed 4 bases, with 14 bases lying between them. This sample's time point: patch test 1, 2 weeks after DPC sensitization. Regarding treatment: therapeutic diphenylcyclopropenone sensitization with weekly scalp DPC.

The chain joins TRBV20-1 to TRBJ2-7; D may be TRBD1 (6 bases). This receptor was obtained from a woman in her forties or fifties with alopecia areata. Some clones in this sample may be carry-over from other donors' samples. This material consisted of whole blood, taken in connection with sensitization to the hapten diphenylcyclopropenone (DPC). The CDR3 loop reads CSARVGALLYEQYF. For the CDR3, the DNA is TGCAGTGCTAGAGTGGGGGCCCTTTTATACGAGCAGTACTTC.